This TCR beta chain was found in a study of blood T cell repertoires in COVID-19. The overall study: COVID-19 samples, acute and convalescent, were from the United States, Italy and Spain. In each case, the material was cDNA or gDNA derived from T cells, B-cell-depleted T cells, or PBMCs.

Original handling: Amplification from reference gene primers served as the basis for estimated nucleated cell counts. Libraries were prepared by immunoSEQ multiplex PCR; TCRdb keeps only in-frame clonotypes and omits some of them. The V and J calls and clone size are taken from that table; D and trimming were inferred from the DNA. The sample holds 150,000 to 250,000 clones, about 95% seen once. Enrollment of patients from Seattle took place during active infection, with longitudinal follow-up. CDR3 size: 15 residues. Germline trimming cut 0 bases from V and 5 bases from J; bases unmatched to any gene: 4. Germline V gene data show CDR1 as LGHNA and CDR2 as YNFKEQ.

The chain uses TRBV4-2 and TRBJ2-3, with 8 bases aligning to TRBD2. The sequenced sample was peripheral blood. The TCR comes from a man aged 30 to 39 with COVID-19, enrolled during active disease. DNA of the CDR3: TGTGCCAGCAGCCAAGACGCGGGGGGCCTAGATACGCAGTATTTT. This gives the protein CASSQDAGGLDTQYF.